The 17 T cell receptor beta chains below all came from one sample that was sequenced in a study of control samples from healthy donors and cancer patients. The assay was immunoSEQ multiplex PCR, and TCRdb's table has in-frame clones only and misses some. The sample comprises about 140,000 clones, about 90% of which are singletons, and over 6% rests with the top ten. What was sequenced was blood. These receptors came from a man aged 18 to 35 in good health.

This sequence joins TRBV6-5 and TRBJ2-2; D is ambiguous. Germline CDR1 MNHEY, CDR2 SVGAGI. The V gene lost 1 base and the J gene lost 5 bases, with 11 bases spanning the gap. The CDR3 spans 15 residues. In DNA, the CDR3 is TGTGCCAGCAGTTACTTCAGTTGGGAAACCGGGGAGCTGTTTTTT. It translates to CASSYFSWETGELFF.

This chain links TRBV6-1 with TRBJ1-2; D is ambiguous. Trimming removed 1 base from V and 3 bases from J, with 6 bases in between. Germline V lookup: CDR1 MNHNS, CDR2 SASEGT. This CDR3 contains 13 residues. CDR3 in amino acids: CASSEGRDYGYTF. CDR3 coding DNA: TGTGCCAGCAGTGAAGGCCGGGACTATGGCTACACCTTC.

V and J are TRBV9 and TRBJ2-3; 7 nucleotides match TRBD2. Germline CDR1 SGDLS, CDR2 YYNGEE. With 0 bases clipped from V and 4 bases from J, the junction kept 2 bases outside the gene matches. The CDR3 runs 14 residues. CDR3 region: CASSVGGGPDTQYF. The CDR3 DNA is TGTGCCAGCAGCGTAGGGGGGGGACCAGATACGCAGTATTTT.

The chain carries TRBV5-1 and TRBJ1-4, with TRBD1 matching 10 bases. This CDR3 comprises 15 residues. Germline V CDR1 and CDR2: SGHRS, YFSETQ. J lost 6 bases, V lost 4 bases, and 6 bases had no gene match. CDR3 sequence (DNA): TGCGCCAGCAGCGCCGAGGGGACAGGGGATGAAAAACTGTTTTTT. Its protein product is CASSAEGTGDEKLFF. The variable domain in full, with the rest retrieved from reference TRBV5-1 and TRBJ1-4, is KAGVTQTPRYLIKTRGQQVTLSCSPISGHRSVSWYQQTPGQGLQFLFEYFSETQRNKGNFPGRFSGRQFSNSRSEMNVSTLELGDSALYLCASSAEGTGDEKLFFGSGTQLSVL.

The chain carries TRBV29-1 and TRBJ2-3; 9 bases fit TRBD2. There are 15 residues in the CDR3. V lost 7 bases to trimming and J lost 1 base; unmatched junction nucleotides: 9. Germline V gene sequence: CDR1 SQVTM, CDR2 ANQGSEA. The CDR3 region has the DNA TGCAGCGCCGCTGTCGCTAGCGGGGGCACAGATACGCAGTATTTT. Protein sequence: CSAAVASGGTDTQYF.

The V and J genes are TRBV4-2 and TRBJ2-7; 10 bases are shared with TRBD1. In germline, CDR1 is LGHNA, CDR2 YNFKEQ. The trim removed 4 bases at V and 3 bases at J, leaving 3 bases unmatched. The CDR3 is 14 residues long. CDR3 DNA: TGTGCCAGCAGCCGCGGGACAGGGGACTACGAGCAGTACTTC. This codes for CASSRGTGDYEQYF.

The genes are TRBV10-1 and TRBJ2-1; D gene unclear. The CDR3 is made up of 17 amino acids. The V gene lost 0 bases and the J gene lost 4 bases, with 16 bases spanning the gap. Germline V gives CDR1 WNHNN, CDR2 SYGVQD (reference sequence). The CDR3 spells CASSESLLGSLYNEQFF. The DNA of the CDR3 is TGCGCCAGCAGTGAGTCGTTACTCGGGTCATTATACAATGAGCAGTTCTTC.

V gene TRBV30 combines with J gene TRBJ1-1; D uncertain. Deletions cut 5 bases from V and 0 bases from J, with 13 bases between. This CDR3 is 14 amino acids long. Germline V gives CDR1 GTSNPN, CDR2 SVGIG (reference sequence). The DNA for the CDR3 is TGTGCCTGGTACGGCCGGGGAATGAACACTGAAGCTTTCTTT. Protein product: CAWYGRGMNTEAFF.

This clone was seen a few times. The J gene is TRBJ1-5, the V gene TRBV3-1 (or the pseudogene TRBV3-2); D call uncertain. The CDR3 contains 15 residues. Trimming removed 0 bases at V and 4 bases at J, with 10 bases between. Germline assignment: CDR1 LGHDT and CDR2 YNNKEL (reference sequence). CDR3 in DNA: TGTGCCAGCAGCCAAGATCCCAGTTGGAATCAGCCCCAGCATTTT. It yields the protein CASSQDPSWNQPQHF.

V gene TRBV7-6 combines with J gene TRBJ2-7, with a tentative D call TRBD1 (6 bases). The V end lost 5 bases, the J end lost 6 bases, and 20 bases lay between the germline ends. Germline V lookup: CDR1 SGHVS, CDR2 FNYEAQ. CDR3 length equals 15 residues. CDR3 sequence (DNA): TGTGCCAGCAGCCAGACTTCAGGGGTCTTAACCGAGCAGTACTTC. Its translation: CASSQTSGVLTEQYF. The full variable domain, with the rest looked up from reference TRBV7-6 and TRBJ2-7, is GAGVSQSPRYKVTKRGQDVALRCDPISGHVSLYWYRQALGQGPEFLTYFNYEAQQDKSGLPNDRFSAERPEGSISTLTIQRTEQRDSAMYRCASSQTSGVLTEQYFGPGTRLTVT.

The genes are TRBV3-1 (or the pseudogene TRBV3-2) and TRBJ1-4; 10 positions match TRBD1. The CDR3 runs to 16 residues. The germline CDR1 and CDR2 sequences are LGHDT and YNNKEL (reference sequence). Trimming removed 6 bases from V and 8 bases from J; junction bases left unmatched: 12. CDR3 nucleotide sequence: TGTGCCAGCAGTCTTTTGACAGGGGGCGCAAGAGAAAAACTGTTTTTT. Translation gives CASSLLTGGAREKLFF.

The V gene is TRBV29-1, the J gene TRBJ2-2, with D tentatively TRBD1 (6 bases). This CDR3 spans 12 amino acids. The V end was cut by 4 bases, the J end by 7 bases, with 10 bases between. CDR1 and CDR2 from the germline V gene are SQVTM and ANQGSEA. The CDR3 spells CSVGQARGELFF. DNA of the CDR3: TGCAGCGTTGGACAGGCTCGCGGGGAGCTGTTTTTT.

The V call is TRBV3-1 (or the pseudogene TRBV3-2), the J call TRBJ2-4, with 7 bases matching TRBD2. Germline V CDR1 and CDR2: LGHDT, YNNKEL (reference sequence). The CDR3 length is 15 residues. Germline trimming cut 2 bases from V and 7 bases from J; bases unmatched to any gene: 8. CDR3 nucleotides: TGTGCCAGCAGCCAAACGAGACTAGCAACCAACATTCAGTACTTC. This codes for CASSQTRLATNIQYF.

The gene calls are TRBV7-2 and TRBJ2-1; no reliable D call. There are 15 residues in the CDR3. Trimming left V 5 bases short and J 8 bases short, with 19 bases between. Germline values: CDR1 SGHTA, CDR2 FQGNSA. The CDR3 loop is CASSLQLTDAHEQFF. CDR3 bases: TGTGCCAGCAGCCTACAATTGACGGACGCCCATGAGCAGTTCTTC.

The chain employs TRBV6-2 or TRBV6-3 and TRBJ1-5; D unresolved. The CDR3 spans 13 residues. V was pared by 5 bases and J by 7 bases, with 12 bases between. The germline gives CDR1 MNHEY, CDR2 SVGEGT. The DNA of the CDR3 is TGTGCCAGCAGTCCCGGCCTCTGGCAGCCCCAGCATTTT. Residues: CASSPGLWQPQHF.

This clone has only one observation. V and J are TRBV6-4 and TRBJ1-6; possibly TRBD1 for D (5 bases). The germline CDR1 and CDR2 sequences are MRHNA and SNTAGT. Trimming removed 3 bases at V and 9 bases at J, with 12 bases between. The CDR3 runs to 14 residues. CDR3 nucleotides: TGTGCCAGCAGTGAAGGGGTTCACCTTTCACCCCTCCACTTT. This translates into CASSEGVHLSPLHF.

The chain has TRBV7-9 and TRBJ2-1; 10 nucleotides agree with TRBD1. The CDR3 has 14 amino acids. Germline CDR1 and CDR2: SEHNR and FQNEAQ (reference sequence). V was pared by 0 bases and J by 15 bases, with 8 bases of the junction left unmatched. CDR3 DNA sequence: TGTGCCAGCAGCTTAGCCGGGACAGGGGAAAATCGGTTCTTC. It encodes CASSLAGTGENRFF.